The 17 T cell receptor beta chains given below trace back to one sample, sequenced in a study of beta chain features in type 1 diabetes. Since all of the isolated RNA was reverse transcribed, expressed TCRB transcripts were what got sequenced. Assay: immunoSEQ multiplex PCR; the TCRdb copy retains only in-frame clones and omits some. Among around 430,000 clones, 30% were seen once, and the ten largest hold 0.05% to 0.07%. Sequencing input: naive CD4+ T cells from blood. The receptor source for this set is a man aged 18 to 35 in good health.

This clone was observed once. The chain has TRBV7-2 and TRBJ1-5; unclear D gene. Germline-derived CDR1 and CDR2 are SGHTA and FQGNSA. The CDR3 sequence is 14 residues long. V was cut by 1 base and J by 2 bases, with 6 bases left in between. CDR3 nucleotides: TGTGCCAGCAGCTTAGGGCGGGGCAATCAGCCCCAGCATTTT. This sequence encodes CASSLGRGNQPQHF.

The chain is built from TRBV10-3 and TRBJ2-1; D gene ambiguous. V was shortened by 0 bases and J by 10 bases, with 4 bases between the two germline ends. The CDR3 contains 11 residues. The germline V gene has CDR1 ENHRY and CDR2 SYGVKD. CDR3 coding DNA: TGTGCCATCAGTGAGTCAGGGGAGCAGTTCTTC. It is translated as CAISESGEQFF.

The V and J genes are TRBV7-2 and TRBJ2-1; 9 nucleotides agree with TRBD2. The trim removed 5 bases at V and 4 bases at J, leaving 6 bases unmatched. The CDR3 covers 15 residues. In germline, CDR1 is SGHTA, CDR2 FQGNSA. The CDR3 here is CASSLRLAEYNEQFF. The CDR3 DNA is TGTGCCAGCAGCCTAAGACTAGCGGAGTACAATGAGCAGTTCTTC.

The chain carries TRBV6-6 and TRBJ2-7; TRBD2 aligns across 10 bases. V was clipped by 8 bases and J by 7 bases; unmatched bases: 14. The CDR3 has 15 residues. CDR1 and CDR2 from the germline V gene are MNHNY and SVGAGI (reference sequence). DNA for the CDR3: TGTGCCAGCGCGAGAGTAGCGGGAGGTCTCAGGGAGCAGTACTTC. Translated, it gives CASARVAGGLREQYF.

CDR3 DNA: TGTGCCAGCACCTCCCTCCGCGGGGGAAGGTCCTACGAGCAGTACTTC. Its translation is CASTSLRGGRSYEQYF. The V call is TRBV28, the J call TRBJ2-7, with TRBD2 matching 7 bases. After removal of 7 bases from V and 1 base from J, the junction contained 13 bases not matched to a gene. The CDR3 length is 16 residues. Germline CDR1 MDHEN, CDR2 SYDVKM. The full variable domain, rest sourced from reference TRBV28 and TRBJ2-7, is DVKVTQSSRYLVKRTGEKVFLECVQDMDHENMFWYRQDPGLGLRLIYFSYDVKMKEKGDIPEGYSVSREKKERFSLILESASTNQTSMYLCASTSLRGGRSYEQYFGPGTRLTVT.

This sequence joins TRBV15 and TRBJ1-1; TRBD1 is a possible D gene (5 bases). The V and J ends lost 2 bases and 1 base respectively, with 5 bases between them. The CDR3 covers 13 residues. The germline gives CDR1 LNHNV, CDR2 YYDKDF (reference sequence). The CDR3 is CATSRTGNTEAFF. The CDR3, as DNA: TGTGCCACCAGCAGAACAGGGAACACTGAAGCTTTCTTT. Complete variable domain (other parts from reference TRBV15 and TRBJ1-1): DAMVIQNPRYQVTQFGKPVTLSCSQTLNHNVMYWYQQKSSQAPKLLFHYYDKDFNNEADTPDNFQSRRPNTSFCFLDIRSPGLGDTAMYLCATSRTGNTEAFFGQGTRLTVV.

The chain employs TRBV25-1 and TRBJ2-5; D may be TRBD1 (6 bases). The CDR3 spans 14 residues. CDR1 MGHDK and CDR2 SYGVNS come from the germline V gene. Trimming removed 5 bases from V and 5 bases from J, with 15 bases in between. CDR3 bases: TGTGCCAGCAGTCCACAGGGTAGTGTCGAGACCCAGTACTTC. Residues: CASSPQGSVETQYF.

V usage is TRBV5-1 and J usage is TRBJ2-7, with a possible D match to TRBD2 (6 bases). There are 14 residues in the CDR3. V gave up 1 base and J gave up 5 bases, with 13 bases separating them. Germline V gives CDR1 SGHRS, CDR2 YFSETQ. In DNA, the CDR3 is TGCGCCAGCAGCTTGATACTAGCTGGGAACGAGCAGTACTTC. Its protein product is CASSLILAGNEQYF. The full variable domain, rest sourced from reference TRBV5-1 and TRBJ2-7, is KAGVTQTPRYLIKTRGQQVTLSCSPISGHRSVSWYQQTPGQGLQFLFEYFSETQRNKGNFPGRFSGRQFSNSRSEMNVSTLELGDSALYLCASSLILAGNEQYFGPGTRLTVT.

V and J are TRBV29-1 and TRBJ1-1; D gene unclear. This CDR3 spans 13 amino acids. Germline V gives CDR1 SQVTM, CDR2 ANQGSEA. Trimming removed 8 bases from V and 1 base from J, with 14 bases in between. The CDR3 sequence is CSTHSGWNTEAFF. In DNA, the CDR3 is TGCAGCACCCATTCGGGTTGGAACACTGAAGCTTTCTTT. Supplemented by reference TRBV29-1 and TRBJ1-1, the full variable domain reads SAVISQKPSRDICQRGTSLTIQCQVDSQVTMMFWYRQQPGQSLTLIATANQGSEATYESGFVIDKFPISRPNLTFSTLTVSNMSPEDSSIYLCSTHSGWNTEAFFGQGTRLTVV.

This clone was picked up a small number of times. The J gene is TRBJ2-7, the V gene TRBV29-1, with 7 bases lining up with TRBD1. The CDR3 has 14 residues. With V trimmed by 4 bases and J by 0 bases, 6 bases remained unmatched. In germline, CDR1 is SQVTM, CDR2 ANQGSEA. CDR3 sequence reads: CSVAPTGSSYEQYF. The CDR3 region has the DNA TGCAGCGTTGCCCCGACAGGGAGCTCCTACGAGCAGTACTTC.

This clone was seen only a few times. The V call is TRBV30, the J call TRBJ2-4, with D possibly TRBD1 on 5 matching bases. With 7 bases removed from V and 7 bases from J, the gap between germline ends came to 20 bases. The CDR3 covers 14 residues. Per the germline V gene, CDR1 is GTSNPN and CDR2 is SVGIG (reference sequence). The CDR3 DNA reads TGTGCCTATAATCAGGGCGCCCGTGGGAACATTCAGTACTTC. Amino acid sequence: CAYNQGARGNIQYF.

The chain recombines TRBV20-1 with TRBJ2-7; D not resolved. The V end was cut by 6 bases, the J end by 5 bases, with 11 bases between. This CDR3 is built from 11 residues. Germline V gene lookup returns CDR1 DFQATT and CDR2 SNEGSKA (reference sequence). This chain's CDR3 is CSATLRNEQYF. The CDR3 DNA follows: TGCAGTGCAACACTAAGAAACGAGCAGTACTTC.

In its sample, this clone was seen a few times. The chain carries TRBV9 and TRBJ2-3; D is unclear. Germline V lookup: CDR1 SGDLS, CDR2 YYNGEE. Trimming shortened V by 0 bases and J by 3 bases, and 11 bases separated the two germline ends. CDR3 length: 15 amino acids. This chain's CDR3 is CASSVAALGTDTQYF. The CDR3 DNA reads TGTGCCAGCAGCGTAGCCGCATTGGGAACAGATACGCAGTATTTT.

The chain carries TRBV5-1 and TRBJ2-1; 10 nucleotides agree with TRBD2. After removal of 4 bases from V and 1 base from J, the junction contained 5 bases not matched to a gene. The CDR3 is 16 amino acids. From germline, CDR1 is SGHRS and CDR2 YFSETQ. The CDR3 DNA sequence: TGCGCCAGCAGCCCTCATAGCGGGAGGTCCTACAATGAGCAGTTCTTC. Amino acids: CASSPHSGRSYNEQFF.

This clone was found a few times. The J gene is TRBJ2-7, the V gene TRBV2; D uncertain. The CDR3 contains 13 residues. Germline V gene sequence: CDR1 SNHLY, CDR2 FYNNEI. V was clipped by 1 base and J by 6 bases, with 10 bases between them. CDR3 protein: CASSEEALSEQYF. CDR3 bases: TGTGCCAGCAGTGAAGAGGCACTAAGCGAGCAGTACTTC.

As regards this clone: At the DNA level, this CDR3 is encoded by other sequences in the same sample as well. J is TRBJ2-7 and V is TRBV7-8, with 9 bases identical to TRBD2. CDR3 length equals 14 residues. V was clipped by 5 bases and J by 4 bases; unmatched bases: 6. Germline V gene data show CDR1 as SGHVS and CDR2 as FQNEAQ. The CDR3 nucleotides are TGTGCCAGCAGCCCGACTAGCGGCAGGTACGAGCAGTACTTC. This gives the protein CASSPTSGRYEQYF.

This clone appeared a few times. CDR3 sequence reads: CASSHPGQGRSGANVLTF. CDR3 DNA: TGTGCCAGCTCCCATCCGGGACAGGGCAGGTCTGGGGCCAACGTCCTGACTTTC. The chain links TRBV18 to TRBJ2-6; 9 bases fit TRBD1. CDR3 length: 18 amino acids. V lost 6 bases, J lost 1 base, and 10 bases stayed unmatched. Germline V lookup: CDR1 KGHSH, CDR2 LQKENI.